This TCR beta chain stems from a study of cytomegalovirus exposure and HLA in healthy donors (dated by TCRdb to the late 2010s). Regarding the study in general: The roughly 700 repertoires of the first cohort and the 120 validation repertoires were produced on the same platform, according to a later analysis. The study aimed to test whether cataloging public T cell receptors could reveal signatures of past pathogen exposure. Besides the first cohort of approximately 710 subjects, a separate validation cohort made up of 120 different subjects was used. To predict cytomegalovirus infection status, the study brought together high-throughput TCR immunosequencing, statistical association of individual TCRs with disease status, and machine learning. Beyond this particular receptor, the publication reports: It was suggested by the authors that the approach could potentially be generalized to other disease states and immunological phenotypes. Most TCR sequences were seen in very few donors, while some public TCRs were found in many individuals. In both the original and validation cohorts, the classifier was reported to diagnose cytomegalovirus status with high specificity and sensitivity. In vitro tests confirmed that three of the cytomegalovirus-associated TCR beta chains recognize cytomegalovirus antigens. All 130 or so repertoires were used to score co-occurrence in the validation cohort in a later analysis, because that analysis had no HLA typing for the cohort. Subsequent analysis determined that TCRs grouped into clusters in the first cohort also showed a tendency toward co-occurrence across the roughly 130 validation repertoires, and about 93% of cluster scores exceeded 0. In the study, around 150 TCR beta chains were listed as associated with cytomegalovirus.

Library method: the immunoSEQ multiplex PCR assay. As for the original processing: A statistical classification framework was built to diagnose cytomegalovirus status from the catalog of TCR beta chain sequences. The clones in this table, taken by TCRdb from immuneACCESS, are in-frame only. Not every clone is retained; where verified, under half of the shortfall comes from an unresolved V gene, and the cause of the rest is unknown. D and trimming come from the DNA, and the V and J calls and clone size come from that table. The sample data list under 85,000 clones, and 94% of these were observed just once. The leading ten clones occupy 3.3% of the sample. A few counts support this clone. The antigen it recognizes is unknown. Base quality data are lacking; no much larger clone is found one base away. The donors were included in the validation cohort of some 120 subjects, a group kept apart from the approximately 700-subject first cohort.

The CDR3 covers 15 residues, taking in both the cysteine and the phenylalanine. Only CDR3 DNA is held: 45 bases, read in frame from base 1. Looking up the germline V gene yields CDR1 SNHLY and CDR2 FYNNEI. Trimming removed 6 bases from V and 6 bases from J; the gene matches leave 6 bases unexplained. The TCR sequence derives from a young woman in good health and CMV-seropositive. Sample: PBMCs. This receptor chain uses TRBV2 and TRBJ2-1, with 12 central nucleotides matching TRBD2. CDR3 loop: CASRILAGGPNEQFF. Read as DNA, the sequence is TGTGCCAGCAGGATTCTAGCGGGGGGGCCCAATGAGCAGTTCTTC. Where the CDR3 stops, the reference TRBV2 and TRBJ2-1 genes take over; the full variable domain is EPEVTQTPSHQVTQMGQEVILRCVPISNHLYFYWYRQILGQKVEFLVSFYNNEISEKSEIFDDQFSVERPDGSNFTLKIRSTKLEDSAMYFCASRILAGGPNEQFFGPGTRLTVL.